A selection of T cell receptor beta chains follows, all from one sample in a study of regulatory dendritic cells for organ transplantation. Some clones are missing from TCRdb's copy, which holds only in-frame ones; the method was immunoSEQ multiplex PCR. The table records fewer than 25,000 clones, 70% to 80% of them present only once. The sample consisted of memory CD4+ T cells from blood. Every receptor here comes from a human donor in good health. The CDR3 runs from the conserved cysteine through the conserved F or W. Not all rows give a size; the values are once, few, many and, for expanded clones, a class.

CDR3 protein: CASSLGPRDYGYTF; clone size: few; V gene: TRBV11-1
CDR3 protein: CSATIRETQYF; clone size: -; V gene: TRBV20-1
CDR3 protein: CASSSALGLSTYEQYF; clone size: -; V gene: TRBV7-9
CDR3 protein: CASSPTYEQYF; clone size: -; V gene: TRBV6-1
CDR3 protein: CAISGAQGGGTEAFF; clone size: once; V gene: TRBV10-3
CDR3 protein: CASSKAGQGLEPQHF; clone size: -; V gene: TRBV21-1
CDR3 protein: CASSDQVTGEETQYF; clone size: -; V gene: TRBV2
CDR3 protein: CASSPGGVRGYTF; clone size: -; V gene: TRBV7-2
CDR3 protein: CASGTGPDTQYF; clone size: -; V gene: TRBV10-2
CDR3 protein: CASSQDLASETQYF; clone size: once; V gene: TRBV4-1
CDR3 protein: CASSEPPGSSYNEQFF; clone size: -; V gene: TRBV6-1
CDR3 protein: CASSRGQGEAYEQYF; clone size: -; V gene: TRBV19
CDR3 protein: CASSQGRETQYF; clone size: -; V gene: TRBV4-3
CDR3 protein: CASSLAGGPRETQYF; clone size: -; V gene: TRBV5-1
CDR3 protein: CASRRTLSSYEQYF; clone size: -; V gene: TRBV27
CDR3 protein: CASSIKPGYEQYF; clone size: -; V gene: TRBV19
CDR3 protein: CASSLVQNTEAFF; clone size: -; V gene: TRBV7-9
CDR3 protein: CASSKETGHNQPQHF; clone size: few; V gene: TRBV7-2
CDR3 protein: CASSQSRGQIGEKLFF; clone size: once; V gene: TRBV23-1
CDR3 protein: CASTRQGSQPQHF; clone size: -; V gene: TRBV6-6
CDR3 protein: CASSFWGATNYGYTF; clone size: few; V gene: TRBV5-6
CDR3 protein: CASSATGDTYNEQFF; clone size: -; V gene: TRBV5-1
CDR3 protein: CATQAGTGPQNEQFF; clone size: -; V gene: TRBV2
CDR3 protein: CASSDAWAGNTEAFF; clone size: -; V gene: TRBV2
CDR3 protein: CASSLGGGYDNEQFF; clone size: few; V gene: TRBV7-8
CDR3 protein: CASSPPHRVPNSPLHF; clone size: -; V gene: TRBV18
CDR3 protein: CASSQGRTYEQYF; clone size: few; V gene: TRBV5-5
CDR3 protein: CASSPPASVGETQYF; clone size: -; V gene: TRBV18
CDR3 protein: CASSLMGVAASTDTQYF; clone size: -; V gene: TRBV5-4
CDR3 protein: CASSPQGTHEKLFF; clone size: -; V gene: TRBV18
CDR3 protein: CASSETARLDGYTF; clone size: -; V gene: TRBV6-1
CDR3 protein: CASSLTGSSYEQYF; clone size: -; V gene: TRBV5-1
CDR3 protein: CASSLVEGGRRTQYF; clone size: once; V gene: TRBV7-2
CDR3 protein: CASSPFEVLSGAYGYTF; clone size: -; V gene: TRBV5-1
CDR3 protein: CASSFSPGQGYEQYF; clone size: -; V gene: TRBV11-3
CDR3 protein: CASSPPGSTLRGEQYF; clone size: -; V gene: TRBV18
CDR3 protein: CASSSRDRGNEQFF; clone size: -; V gene: TRBV7-8